One sample yielded the 24 T cell receptor beta chains listed below, sequenced in a study of T cells in Graves' hyperthyroidism and ophthalmopathy. What was amplified from RNA transcripts were TCR beta CDR3 regions. Using the HTBI primer set, a first-round RT-PCR was run on the TCR CDR3. Via MiXCR, TCRdb re-called the multiplex PCR reads, giving one row per CDR3 protein. Found here are around 190,000 distinct CDR3 sequences, around 15% of them singletons; the top ten hold roughly 29%. Sample: blood. Receptor source: a woman aged 45-59 years with Graves' hyperthyroidism.

This clonotype has a count of ten or more. The rearrangement uses TRBV12-3 or TRBV12-4 and TRBJ2-3, with 10 bases fitting TRBD2. This CDR3 is 16 amino acids long. The junction had 7 bases not matched to a gene; V was cut back by 7 bases and J by 0 bases. CDR3 region: CASTVKTSGSTDTQYF. CDR3 bases: TGTGCCAGCACCGTAAAGACTAGCGGGAGCACAGATACGCAGTATTTT.

This clonotype was counted many times. The chain joins TRBV19 to TRBJ2-7; 12 bases align to TRBD1. With V trimmed by 5 bases and J by 4 bases, 6 bases remained unmatched. CDR3 size: 15 residues. The germline CDR1 and CDR2 sequences are LNHDA and SQIVND (reference sequence). The DNA for the CDR3 is TGTGCCAGTAGTGCACCGGGACAGGGGGCTTACGAGCAGTACTTC. It is translated as CASSAPGQGAYEQYF.

This chain joins TRBV28 and TRBJ1-5; no clear D gene. CDR1 and CDR2 from the germline V gene are MDHEN and SYDVKM. This CDR3 has 13 amino acids. The ends were cut back, 3 bases at V and 5 bases at J, with 8 bases in the middle. This CDR3 is CASSLGSDQPQHF. CDR3 in DNA: TGTGCCAGCAGTTTGGGGTCCGATCAGCCCCAGCATTTT.

This clonotype came up many times. The CDR3 here is CSAGRGEYGYTF. DNA for the CDR3: TGCAGTGCTGGCAGAGGGGAATATGGCTACACCTTC. The J gene is TRBJ1-2, the V gene TRBV20-1; tentatively, D is TRBD1 (5 bases). The length of the CDR3 is 12 residues. Trimming took 5 bases from V and 5 from J, leaving 12 bases between them. CDR1 and CDR2 from the germline V gene are DFQATT and SNEGSKA (reference sequence).

There are many counts of this clonotype. This chain links TRBV6-2 or TRBV6-3 with TRBJ1-6; 11 bases are a match to TRBD1. Germline V CDR1 and CDR2: MNHEY, SVGEGT. CDR3 length: 16 amino acids. V lost 2 bases to trimming and J lost 10 bases; unmatched junction nucleotides: 7. This CDR3 is CASSYHGQGASSPLHF. CDR3 coding DNA: TGTGCCAGCAGTTACCACGGACAGGGGGCGAGCTCACCCCTCCACTTT.

This clonotype has a count of ten or more. V gene TRBV27 combines with J gene TRBJ2-4; the match to TRBD2 covers 9 bases. The junction had 9 bases not matched to a gene; V was cut back by 5 bases and J by 7 bases. The CDR3 contains 15 residues. From germline, CDR1 is MNHEY and CDR2 SMNVEV (reference sequence). CDR3 DNA sequence: TGTGCCAGCAGTCGAAGCGGGGGGCCATACAACATTCAGTACTTC. Translation gives CASSRSGGPYNIQYF.

V gene TRBV29-1 combines with J gene TRBJ1-4, with a weak D call TRBD1 (6 bases). Germline V CDR1 and CDR2: SQVTM, ANQGSEA. CDR3 length: 13 residues. Trimming stripped 6 bases from V and 3 bases from J, with 11 bases between. Written as DNA, the CDR3 is TGCAGCGTGGAACAGGGAGCTAATGAAAAACTGTTTTTT. This encodes CSVEQGANEKLFF.

Worth noting for this clonotype: One end of the junction does not line up with germline, which may come from a read error. The V gene is TRBV18, the J gene TRBJ1-3; TRBD1 aligns across 8 bases. The CDR3 has 16 amino acids. CDR1 is KGHSH, CDR2 LQKENI, per germline. The CDR3 sequence is CASSPLDRASVNTISF. As DNA, the CDR3 is TGTGCCAGCTCACCGTTGGACAGGGCCAGCGTGAACACCATCTCCTTT. The variable domain in full, completed from reference TRBV18 and TRBJ1-3, reads NAGVMQNPRHLVRRRGQEARLRCSPMKGHSHVYWYRQLPEEGLKFMVYLQKENIIDESGMPKERFSAEFPKEGPSILRIQQVVRGDSAAYFCASSPLDRASVNTISFGEGSWLTVV.

This clonotype was found many times. V gene TRBV27 combines with J gene TRBJ1-2; 9 nucleotides agree with TRBD1. The germline CDR1 and CDR2 sequences are MNHEY and SMNVEV (reference sequence). There are 16 residues in the CDR3. V shed 5 bases, J shed 5 bases, and the junction held 12 bases outside the gene matches. CDR3 sequence: CASSHRDRVALYGYTF. The CDR3 coding sequence is TGTGCCAGCAGTCACCGGGACAGGGTGGCGCTATATGGCTACACCTTC.

There are many counts of this clonotype. This chain connects TRBV28 to TRBJ2-5; TRBD1 matches at 7 bases. This CDR3 has 12 residues. The J segment lost 5 bases and the V segment lost 6 bases, leaving 3 bases of the junction unmatched. Germline lookup yields CDR1 MDHEN and CDR2 SYDVKM. The CDR3, as DNA: TGTGCCAGCAGGACAGGGACGGAGACCCAGTACTTC. It codes for CASRTGTETQYF.

The chain employs TRBV12-3 or TRBV12-4 and TRBJ1-2; tentative D call: TRBD1 (5 bases). This CDR3 spans 15 amino acids. V gave up 5 bases and J gave up 4 bases, with 17 bases separating them. CDR3 region: CASSHTLLGAYGYTF. The CDR3, as DNA: TGTGCCAGCAGTCATACCCTCCTAGGGGCCTATGGCTACACCTTC.

The chain recombines TRBV19 with TRBJ2-7; possibly TRBD1 or TRBD2 for D (5 bases each). Germline V gene data show CDR1 as LNHDA and CDR2 as SQIVND (reference sequence). Trimming left V 10 bases short and J 1 base short, with 14 bases between. This CDR3 has 13 amino acids. This CDR3 reads CATHPRGSYEQYF. DNA for the CDR3: TGTGCCACCCACCCGAGGGGATCCTACGAGCAGTACTTC.

This clonotype showed up many times. This chain connects TRBV10-3 to TRBJ2-3; D tentatively reads TRBD1 or TRBD2 (6 bases each). CDR1 ENHRY and CDR2 SYGVKD come from the germline V gene. The CDR3 contains 14 residues. Deletions cut 11 bases from V and 4 bases from J, with 19 bases between. In DNA, the CDR3 is TGTGCCGCCGGGCAAGGGGGGCGACCAGATACGCAGTATTTT. Protein sequence: CAAGQGGRPDTQYF.

This clonotype was detected many times. This chain connects TRBV7-2 to TRBJ2-1, with TRBD2 identical over 8 bases. V lost 0 bases, J lost 8 bases, and 6 bases stayed unmatched. This CDR3 is built from 15 residues. Germline V lookup: CDR1 SGHTA, CDR2 FQGNSA. CDR3 in DNA: TGTGCCAGCAGCTTAGCCAACGGGAGGGGTGATGAGCAGTTCTTC. Translated: CASSLANGRGDEQFF.

The rearrangement links TRBV28 to TRBJ1-5, with 10 bases identical to TRBD1. The J segment lost 5 bases and the V segment lost 6 bases, leaving 4 bases of the junction unmatched. CDR3 length: 14 amino acids. The germline CDR1 and CDR2 sequences are MDHEN and SYDVKM. As DNA, the CDR3 is TGTGCCAGCAGCCGGGGGACAGGGGATCAGCCCCAGCATTTT. This codes for CASSRGTGDQPQHF.

The J gene is TRBJ1-6, the V gene TRBV7-3; 10 positions agree with TRBD1. The CDR3 spans 14 residues. V shed 8 bases, J shed 8 bases, and the junction held 6 bases outside the gene matches. CDR1 is SGHTA and CDR2 is FQGTGA in the germline V gene. The CDR3 sequence: CASRRGTGDSPLHF. CDR3 DNA: TGTGCCAGCCGCCGCGGGACAGGGGATTCACCCCTCCACTTT.

This clonotype occurred many times. V and J are TRBV11-2 and TRBJ1-2, with D uncertain. The CDR3 runs 12 residues. The V and J ends lost 5 bases and 12 bases respectively, with 16 bases between them. Germline lookup yields CDR1 SGHAT and CDR2 FQNNGV. In nucleotides, the CDR3 is TGTGCCAGCAGCCTCGCCTCTGGGCTCCACACCTTC. Encoded protein: CASSLASGLHTF.

This clonotype was seen a few times. The chain uses TRBV5-1 and TRBJ2-4; D is perhaps TRBD2 (6 bases). Deletions cut 0 bases from V and 1 base from J, with 8 bases between. Germline V gene data show CDR1 as SGHRS and CDR2 as YFSETQ. CDR3 size: 15 residues. CDR3 nucleotides: TGCGCCAGCAGCTTGGATGGGGGGGCCAAAAACATTCAGTACTTC. The encoded protein is CASSLDGGAKNIQYF. The whole variable domain, filled in from reference TRBV5-1 and TRBJ2-4, reads KAGVTQTPRYLIKTRGQQVTLSCSPISGHRSVSWYQQTPGQGLQFLFEYFSETQRNKGNFPGRFSGRQFSNSRSEMNVSTLELGDSALYLCASSLDGGAKNIQYFGAGTRLSVL.

This clonotype was seen ten or more times. The chain carries TRBV5-5 and TRBJ2-2; TRBD2 matches 7 bases. The V gene's germline CDR1 is SGHKS and CDR2 YYEKEE (reference sequence). This CDR3 has 15 amino acids. J gave up 5 bases and V 3 bases, and 7 bases lay outside the gene matches. The CDR3 spells CASSSGGGSTGELFF. The CDR3 DNA reads TGTGCCAGCAGCTCCGGCGGGGGATCTACCGGGGAGCTGTTTTTT.

This clonotype was observed many times. The J gene is TRBJ2-5, the V gene TRBV7-2, with D hard to call. The CDR3 has 14 residues. The V gene's germline CDR1 is SGHTA and CDR2 FQGNSA. Trimming left V 5 bases short and J 7 bases short, with 17 bases between. CDR3 coding DNA: TGTGCCAGCAGCCCAGGCAGGCCCCCAGGGACCCAGTACTTC. Protein sequence: CASSPGRPPGTQYF.

This clonotype showed up many times. This chain joins TRBV24-1 and TRBJ1-1; no clear D. The germline V and J ends were trimmed by 7 bases and 3 bases, with 11 bases remaining between them. The germline CDR1 and CDR2 sequences are KGHDR and SFDVKD. This CDR3 has 13 amino acids. This chain's CDR3 is CATRGRDYTEAFF. The DNA for the CDR3 is TGTGCCACCAGAGGCAGAGATTACACTGAAGCTTTCTTT.

This clonotype was observed a handful of times. The rearrangement uses TRBV18 and TRBJ2-4; possible D gene TRBD1, 5 bases. This CDR3 contains 15 residues. Between the trimmed V and J ends, which lost 6 bases and 8 bases, there was a span of 20 bases. CDR1 KGHSH and CDR2 LQKENI come from the germline V gene. CDR3 in amino acids: CASSPRTLTADIQYF. CDR3 nucleotides: TGTGCCAGCTCGCCTCGGACCCTGACAGCAGACATTCAGTACTTC.

This clonotype occurred many times. The V and J genes are TRBV11-2 and TRBJ2-2, with D uncertain. The length of the CDR3 is 14 residues. Trimming removed 1 base from V and 0 bases from J, with 3 bases in between. Germline CDR1 reads SGHAT; CDR2 reads FQNNGV. As DNA, the CDR3 is TGTGCCAGCAGCTTAGCGGCGAACACCGGGGAGCTGTTTTTT. Translating gives CASSLAANTGELFF.

This clonotype showed up many times. V and J are TRBV12-3 or TRBV12-4 and TRBJ2-3; D not certain. V was pared by 3 bases and J by 2 bases, with 3 bases between. The CDR3 is 12 residues long. CDR3 region: CASSFYTDTQYF. The CDR3 DNA follows: TGTGCCAGCAGTTTCTACACAGATACGCAGTATTTT.